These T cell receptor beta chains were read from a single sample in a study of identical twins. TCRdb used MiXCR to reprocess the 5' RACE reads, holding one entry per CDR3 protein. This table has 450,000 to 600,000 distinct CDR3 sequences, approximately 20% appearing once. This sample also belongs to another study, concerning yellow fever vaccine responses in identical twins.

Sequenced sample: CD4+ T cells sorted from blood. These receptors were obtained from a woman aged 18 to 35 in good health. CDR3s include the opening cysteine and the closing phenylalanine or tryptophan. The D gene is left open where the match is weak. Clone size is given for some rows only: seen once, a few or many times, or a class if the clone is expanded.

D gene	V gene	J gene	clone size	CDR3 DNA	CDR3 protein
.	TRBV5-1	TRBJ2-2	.	TGCGCCAGCATAGGGTCGGGCACCGGGGAGCTGTTTTTT	CASIGSGTGELFF
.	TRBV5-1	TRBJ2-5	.	TGCGCCAGCAGTAAGACGGGGGCGTCGGGAGAGACCCAGTACTTC	CASSKTGASGETQYF
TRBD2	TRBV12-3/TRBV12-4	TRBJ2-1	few	TGTGCCAGCAGTTTAGGAGGGACTAGCGGGAGGAATGTTGAGCAGTTCTTC	CASSLGGTSGRNVEQFF
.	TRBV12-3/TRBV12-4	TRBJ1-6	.	TGTGCCAGCAGTAAAGCCACAGGGTCACCCCTCCACTTT	CASSKATGSPLHF
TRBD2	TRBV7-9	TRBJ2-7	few	TGTGCCAGCAGCTTAGGTCTAGCGGTTATTTTTCGCGACGAGCAGTACTTC	CASSLGLAVIFRDEQYF
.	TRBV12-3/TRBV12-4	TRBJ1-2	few	TGTGCCAGCAGCCCCCCAGGGGAGAAGGGCTATGGCTACACCTTC	CASSPPGEKGYGYTF
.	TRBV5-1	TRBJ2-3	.	TGCGCCAGCACCGGCACAGATACGCAGTATTTT	CASTGTDTQYF
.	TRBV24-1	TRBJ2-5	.	TGTGCCACCAGTGATTTCCCTAAAGGGACCCAGTACTTC	CATSDFPKGTQYF
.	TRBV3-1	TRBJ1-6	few	TGTGCCAGCAGCCAGGAGGGTGTTATGGATTCACCCCTCCACTTT	CASSQEGVMDSPLHF
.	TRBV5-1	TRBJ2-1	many	TGCGCCAGCAGCTTTGTTCAGGGGACTTACTCCTACAATGAGCAGTTCTTC	CASSFVQGTYSYNEQFF
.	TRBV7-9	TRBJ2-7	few	TGTGCCAGCAGCTTAGAGTCAATCGGGGAGCAGTACTTC	CASSLESIGEQYF
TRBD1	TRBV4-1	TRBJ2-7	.	TGCGCCAGCAGCCAACCGGGACAGGGATTCTACGAGCAGTACTTC	CASSQPGQGFYEQYF
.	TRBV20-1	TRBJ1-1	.	TGCAGTGCTAGTGGGACAAGGGGGGAAGCTTTCTTT	CSASGTRGEAFF
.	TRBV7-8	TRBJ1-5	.	TGTGCCAGCAGCTTCCTTACGGGGGCGGGCAATCAGCCCCAGCATTTT	CASSFLTGAGNQPQHF
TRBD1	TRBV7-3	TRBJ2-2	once	TGTGCCAGCAGCTTCGCAGCTGAAACAGGGGGAGGGGAGCTGTTTTTT	CASSFAAETGGGELFF
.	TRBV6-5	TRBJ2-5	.	TGTGCCAGCAGTTACCCCCCCCAAGAGACCCAGTACTTC	CASSYPPQETQYF
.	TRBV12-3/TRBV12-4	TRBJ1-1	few	TGTGCCAGCAGTCCCCTTTGGACGCATGAAGCTTTCTTT	CASSPLWTHEAFF
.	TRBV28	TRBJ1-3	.	TGTGCCAGCAGCTACAGGGGAAACACCATATATTTT	CASSYRGNTIYF
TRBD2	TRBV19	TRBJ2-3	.	TGTGCCAGTAGCCCGGCTAGCGGGGGGATAGGAGATACGCAGTATTTT	CASSPASGGIGDTQYF
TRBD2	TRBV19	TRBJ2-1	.	TGTGCCAGTACTCAACAAGCTAGCGGGAGGGCCTCCCCCGAGCAGTTCTTC	CASTQQASGRASPEQFF
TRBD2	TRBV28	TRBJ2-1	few	TGTGCCAGCAGGGTTAGCGGGAGCCTAGATGGGAATGAGCAGTTCTTC	CASRVSGSLDGNEQFF
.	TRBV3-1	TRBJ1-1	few	TGTGCCAGCAGCCAAGCCCTTTTGAACACTGAAGCTTTCTTT	CASSQALLNTEAFF
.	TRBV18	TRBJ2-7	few	TGTGCCAGCTCACCACCGGGATTCGGCATGGACACCTACGAGCAGTACTTC	CASSPPGFGMDTYEQYF
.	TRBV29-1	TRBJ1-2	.	TGCAGCGCCGGGGAGGGGAGGTTATATGGCTACACCTTC	CSAGEGRLYGYTF
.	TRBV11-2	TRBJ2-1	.	TGTGCCAGCAGCCCATCGCGGCCGGGCGGCAATGAGCAGTTCTTC	CASSPSRPGGNEQFF
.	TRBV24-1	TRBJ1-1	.	TGTGCCACCAGTGAACCGCCGGAGGGGTCGGACACTGAAGCTTTCTTT	CATSEPPEGSDTEAFF
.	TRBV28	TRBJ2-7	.	TGTGCCACTGGACAGTCCAGGTACGAGCAGTACTTC	CATGQSRYEQYF
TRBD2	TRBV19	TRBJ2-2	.	TGTGCCAGTAAGAAGTGGGGGACTAGCGGTTATTTGGAGCTGTTTTTT	CASKKWGTSGYLELFF
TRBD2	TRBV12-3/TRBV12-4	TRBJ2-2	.	TGTGCCAGCACCTCCGGGGGGGCCCTCTTTGCCGGGGAGCTGTTTTTT	CASTSGGALFAGELFF
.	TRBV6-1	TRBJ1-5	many	TGTGCCAGCAGTGAAAATCTCCCTAGCAATCAGCCCCAGCATTTT	CASSENLPSNQPQHF
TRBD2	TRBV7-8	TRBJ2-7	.	TGTGCCAGCAGACCCGGGACTAGTTTCTACGAGCAGTACTTC	CASRPGTSFYEQYF
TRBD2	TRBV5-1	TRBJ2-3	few	TGCGCCAGCAGCTTGGCCGGGGACTACACAGATACGCAGTATTTT	CASSLAGDYTDTQYF
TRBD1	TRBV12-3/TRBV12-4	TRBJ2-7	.	TGTGCCAGCAGTTTAGGCCAGGGGGCCGCCTACGAGCAGTACTTC	CASSLGQGAAYEQYF
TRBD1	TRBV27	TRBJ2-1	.	TGTGCCAGCAGTTTCGAGGGGGCTTCCTACAATGAGCAGTTCTTC	CASSFEGASYNEQFF
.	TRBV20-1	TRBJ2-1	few	TGCAGTGCCAGCCCTGGGGGGACAATTGAGCAGTTCTTC	CSASPGGTIEQFF
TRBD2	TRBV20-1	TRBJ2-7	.	TGCAGTGCTGTACTAGCGGGAGACCCAGACATCCACGAGCAGTACTTC	CSAVLAGDPDIHEQYF
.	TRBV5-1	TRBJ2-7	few	TGCGCCAGCAGCTCCCGGGACCGAACCTACGAGCAGTACTTC	CASSSRDRTYEQYF
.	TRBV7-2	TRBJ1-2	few	TGTGCCAGCAGCTTAGATAAGATAGGCTACACCTTC	CASSLDKIGYTF
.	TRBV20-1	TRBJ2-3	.	TGCAGTGCTAGAGATAGGGAAAACTTCCGTACAGATACGCAGTATTTT	CSARDRENFRTDTQYF
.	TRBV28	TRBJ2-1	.	TGTGCCACCAATCCTAATCTCGCTAGGGGCAATGAGCAGTTCTTC	CATNPNLARGNEQFF
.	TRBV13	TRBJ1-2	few	TGTGCCAGCAGCTTAGACGGCAGAGTCAATGGCTACACCTTC	CASSLDGRVNGYTF
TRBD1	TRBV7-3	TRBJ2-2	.	TGTGCCAGCAGACCCGGGACAGGTGACACCGGGGAGCTGTTTTTT	CASRPGTGDTGELFF